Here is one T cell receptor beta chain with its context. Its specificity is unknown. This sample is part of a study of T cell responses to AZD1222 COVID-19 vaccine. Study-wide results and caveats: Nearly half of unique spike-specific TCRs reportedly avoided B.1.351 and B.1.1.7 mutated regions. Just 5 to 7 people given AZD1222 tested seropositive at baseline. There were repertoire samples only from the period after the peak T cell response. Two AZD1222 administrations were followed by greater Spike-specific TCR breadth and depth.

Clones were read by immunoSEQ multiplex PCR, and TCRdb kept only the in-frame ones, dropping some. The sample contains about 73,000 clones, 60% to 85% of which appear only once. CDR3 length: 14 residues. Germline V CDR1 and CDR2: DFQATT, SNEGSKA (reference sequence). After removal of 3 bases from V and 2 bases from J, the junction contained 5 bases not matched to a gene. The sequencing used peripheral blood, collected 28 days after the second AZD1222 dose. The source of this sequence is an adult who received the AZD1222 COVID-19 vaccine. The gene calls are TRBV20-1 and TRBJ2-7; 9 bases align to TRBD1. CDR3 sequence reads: CSASGTGNTYEQYF. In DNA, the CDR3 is TGCAGTGCTAGTGGGACAGGGAATACCTACGAGCAGTACTTC.